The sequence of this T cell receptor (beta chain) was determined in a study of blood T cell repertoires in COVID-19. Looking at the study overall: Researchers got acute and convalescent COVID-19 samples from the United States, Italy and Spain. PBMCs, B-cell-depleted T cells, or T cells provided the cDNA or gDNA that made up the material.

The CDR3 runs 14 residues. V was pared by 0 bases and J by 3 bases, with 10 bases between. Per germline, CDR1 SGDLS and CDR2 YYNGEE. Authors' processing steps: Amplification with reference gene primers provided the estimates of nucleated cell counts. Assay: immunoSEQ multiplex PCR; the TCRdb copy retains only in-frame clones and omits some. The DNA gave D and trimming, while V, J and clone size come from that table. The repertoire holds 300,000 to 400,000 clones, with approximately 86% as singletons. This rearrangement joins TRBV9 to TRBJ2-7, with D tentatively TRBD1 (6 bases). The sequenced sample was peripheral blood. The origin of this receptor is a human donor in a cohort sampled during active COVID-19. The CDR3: CASSVDAGDYEQYF. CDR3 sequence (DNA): TGTGCCAGCAGCGTAGACGCAGGGGACTACGAGCAGTACTTC.